One sample yielded the 21 T cell receptor beta chains listed below, sequenced in a study of blood T cells in healthy people across ages. A J-beta primer mix and a sample-barcoded 5' primer were used in a second PCR of roughly 6 to 12 cycles. TCRdb redid the calling of the 5' RACE reads with MiXCR, one entry per CDR3 protein. This sample has approximately 800,000 distinct CDR3 sequences, with over 45% found just once. What was sequenced was blood. Receptors originate from a man aged 25-45 years in good health.

The chain uses TRBV20-1 and TRBJ1-2, with TRBD1 matching over 11 bases. The CDR3 sequence is 15 residues long. The V segment lost 4 bases and the J segment 8 bases; nucleotides outside the gene matches: 12. Germline V gives CDR1 DFQATT, CDR2 SNEGSKA (reference sequence). CDR3 DNA sequence: TGCAGTGCTACTCAAACCGGGACAGGGGGTCGCGGCTACACCTTC. Its protein product is CSATQTGTGGRGYTF.

This clonotype appeared a few times. The chain carries TRBV3-1 and TRBJ1-5; D not certain. Trimming stripped 5 bases from V and 2 bases from J, with 10 bases between. The germline V gene has CDR1 LGHDT and CDR2 YNNKEL (reference sequence). CDR3 length: 14 residues. The CDR3 DNA reads TGTGCCAGCAGCTCGGCATTAGGCAATCAGCCCCAGCATTTT. Translated: CASSSALGNQPQHF.

The chain joins TRBV25-1 to TRBJ2-3; D is undetermined. CDR1 is MGHDK and CDR2 is SYGVNS in the germline V gene. The CDR3 consists of 18 residues. Trimming left V 7 bases short and J 0 bases short, with 23 bases between. The chain's CDR3 is CASTPGAVFYPSTDTQYF. In DNA form, the CDR3 reads TGTGCCAGCACACCGGGTGCCGTCTTTTACCCTAGCACAGATACGCAGTATTTT.

The chain couples TRBV20-1 to TRBJ1-1; D uncertain. The V gene lost 3 bases and the J gene lost 0 bases, with 11 bases spanning the gap. Germline CDR1 is DFQATT and CDR2 is SNEGSKA (reference sequence). This CDR3 is 14 amino acids long. The CDR3 sequence is CSARDLLLNTEAFF. The CDR3 DNA reads TGCAGTGCTAGGGACCTATTACTGAACACTGAAGCTTTCTTT.

The chain employs TRBV10-3 and TRBJ2-1; TRBD1 might be the D (5 bases). CDR1 ENHRY and CDR2 SYGVKD come from the germline V gene. Trimming left V 0 bases short and J 9 bases short, with 15 bases between. CDR3 length equals 15 residues. The CDR3 DNA reads as TGTGCCATCAGTGAGTCGGTAGGGGATTCGGCTGAGCAGTTCTTC. Translating gives CAISESVGDSAEQFF.

In the case of this clonotype: Possible read error: a much larger clone is one base away. This chain links TRBV7-9 with TRBJ2-1; a weak D match, TRBD1 (5 bases). The CDR3 is 14 amino acids. The germline gives CDR1 SEHNR, CDR2 FQNEAQ (reference sequence). V was cut by 5 bases and J by 8 bases, with 16 bases left in between. The CDR3 DNA follows: TGTGCCAGCAGCGCAGACGCAGGGTTTGATGAGCAGTTCTTC. It specifies CASSADAGFDEQFF.

This clonotype was seen just once. V usage is TRBV28 and J usage is TRBJ2-1; 10 bases agree with TRBD1. Germline CDR1 MDHEN, CDR2 SYDVKM. CDR3 size: 14 residues. V was pared by 3 bases and J by 8 bases, with 4 bases of the junction left unmatched. The CDR3, as DNA: TGTGCCAGCAGTTTTCGACAGGGGGCGGATGAGCAGTTCTTC. Translated: CASSFRQGADEQFF.

The genes are TRBV7-9 and TRBJ2-1; TRBD1 might be the D (5 bases). The V end was cut by 5 bases, the J end by 1 base, with 12 bases between. The V gene's germline CDR1 is SEHNR and CDR2 FQNEAQ (reference sequence). The CDR3 has 15 residues. CDR3 bases: TGTGCCAGCAGCCACAGGTTTAATTCCTACAATGAGCAGTTCTTC. Its translation is CASSHRFNSYNEQFF.

The chain joins TRBV7-2 to TRBJ2-1; tentative D call: TRBD1 (6 bases). Germline V gene sequence: CDR1 SGHTA, CDR2 FQGNSA. This CDR3 contains 15 residues. Between the trimmed V and J ends, which lost 2 bases and 1 base, there was a span of 9 bases. The DNA of the CDR3 is TGTGCCAGCAGCTTAACGAGGGGGTCCTACAATGAGCAGTTCTTC. Its translation is CASSLTRGSYNEQFF.

The chain couples TRBV2 to TRBJ2-7; D is possibly TRBD1 or TRBD2 (5 bases each). The length of the CDR3 is 15 residues. Between the trimmed V and J ends, which lost 5 bases and 0 bases, there was a span of 14 bases. Germline CDR1 is SNHLY and CDR2 is FYNNEI. The CDR3: CASSRTGTASYEQYF. The CDR3 DNA reads as TGTGCCAGCAGTCGAACCGGGACGGCCTCCTACGAGCAGTACTTC.

The chain employs TRBV20-1 and TRBJ2-7; tentatively, D is TRBD1 (6 bases). The length of the CDR3 is 13 residues. Germline CDR1 is DFQATT and CDR2 is SNEGSKA (reference sequence). Trimming stripped 2 bases from V and 4 bases from J, with 12 bases between. The CDR3 DNA reads as TGCAGTGCTAGAAGGGACACTCGGTACGAGCAGTACTTC. It yields the protein CSARRDTRYEQYF.

The V call is TRBV3-1, the J call TRBJ2-4, with 9 bases aligning to TRBD2. The closer fit of TRBJ2-7 to the DNA end suggests the J call may be wrong. Germline V gives CDR1 LGHDT, CDR2 YNNKEL (reference sequence). CDR3 length: 15 amino acids. The CDR3 DNA reads TGTGCCAGCAGCCAAGATCTAGCGGGGCACTACGAGCAGTACTTC. Amino acid sequence: CASSQDLAGHYEQYF.

This clonotype has more than one count but fewer than ten. The rearrangement uses TRBV29-1 and TRBJ2-1; 8 bases map to TRBD2. J gave up 0 bases and V 2 bases, and 9 bases lay outside the gene matches. CDR3 length: 17 residues. CDR1 SQVTM and CDR2 ANQGSEA come from the germline V gene. The CDR3 loop reads CSVELWGAGGSYNEQFF. The CDR3 DNA sequence: TGCAGCGTTGAATTGTGGGGGGCGGGAGGCTCCTACAATGAGCAGTTCTTC.

The J gene is TRBJ2-3, the V gene TRBV3-1; a weak D match, TRBD1 (6 bases). The CDR3 totals 16 residues. The germline CDR1 and CDR2 sequences are LGHDT and YNNKEL (reference sequence). V shed 1 base and J shed 0 bases, with 11 bases lying between them. The CDR3 bases are TGTGCCAGCAGCCAAGGACAGGCCCGTAGCACAGATACGCAGTATTTT. As protein: CASSQGQARSTDTQYF.

The chain links TRBV7-9 to TRBJ2-7; TRBD2 matches at 7 bases. The DNA matches TRBJ2-5 better at its end, which makes the J call doubtful. The germline V gene encodes CDR1 SEHNR and CDR2 FQNEAQ (reference sequence). This CDR3 is built from 16 residues. This chain's CDR3 is CASSLVLTSTRETQYF. CDR3 bases: TGTGCCAGCAGCTTAGTCCTGACTAGCACGAGAGAGACCCAGTACTTC.

This clonotype has a handful of counts. The chain has TRBV6-2 or TRBV6-3 and TRBJ1-1; D unresolved. V was trimmed by 6 bases and J by 3 bases, leaving 26 bases between them. Germline V gene lookup returns CDR1 MNHEY and CDR2 SVGEGT. This CDR3 comprises 18 residues. CDR3: CASRLKARGGPRYTEAFF. Here the CDR3 DNA reads TGTGCCAGCAGGCTTAAGGCCCGGGGAGGACCTCGTTACACTGAAGCTTTCTTT.

This clonotype was recorded only once. This sequence joins TRBV12-3 or TRBV12-4 and TRBJ1-1; TRBD1 matches 7 bases. The CDR3 runs 15 residues. J gave up 4 bases and V 4 bases, and 9 bases lay outside the gene matches. The CDR3 sequence: CASSYGWDRTTEAFF. The DNA for the CDR3 is TGTGCCAGCAGTTACGGTTGGGACAGAACCACTGAAGCTTTCTTT.

This clonotype was found once. The chain links TRBV7-2 to TRBJ2-1; 11 bases map to TRBD2. Unmatched junction bases numbered 7, after V lost 3 bases and J lost 9 bases. The CDR3 has 15 amino acids. The germline CDR1 and CDR2 sequences are SGHTA and FQGNSA. DNA for the CDR3: TGTGCCAGCAGCTTGGCGACTAGCGGGACGGGTGAGCAGTTCTTC. This gives the protein CASSLATSGTGEQFF. Full variable domain (remainder filled in from reference TRBV7-2 and TRBJ2-1): GAGVSQSPSNKVTEKGKDVELRCDPISGHTALYWYRQSLGQGLEFLIYFQGNSAPDKSGLPSDRFSAERTGGSVSTLTIQRTQQEDSAVYLCASSLATSGTGEQFFGPGTRLTVL.

The J gene is TRBJ2-3, the V gene TRBV6-1, with D hard to call. The CDR3 has 15 amino acids. Germline CDR1 is MNHNS and CDR2 is SASEGT. The ends were cut back, 6 bases at V and 6 bases at J, with 19 bases in the middle. The CDR3 reads CASRPSGFAPDTQYF. In DNA form, the CDR3 reads TGTGCCAGCAGGCCGTCGGGTTTCGCGCCCGATACGCAGTATTTT.

This clonotype came up a few times. The rearrangement joins TRBV12-3 or TRBV12-4 to TRBJ2-3, with a possible D match to TRBD1 (6 bases). V lost 6 bases and J lost 0, with 10 bases in between. The CDR3 has 14 residues. The CDR3 loop reads CASRNRVSTDTQYF. The CDR3 DNA reads TGTGCCAGCAGAAACAGGGTGAGCACAGATACGCAGTATTTT.

Remarks on this clonotype: The junction departs from germline at one end; a sequencing error may be responsible. The chain joins TRBV7-2 to TRBJ1-2, with TRBD1 matching 9 bases. The CDR3 spans 15 residues. Germline CDR1 and CDR2: SGHTA and FQGNSA. As DNA, the CDR3 is TGTGCCAGCAGCTTAGCGACAGGGGGAGGCTATGACTACACCTTC. Encoded protein: CASSLATGGGYDYTF.